This TCR beta chain is from a study of blood T cell repertoires in COVID-19. TCRdb's table, derived via immunoSEQ multiplex PCR, lists solely in-frame clones and lacks some. The sample includes more than 150,000 clones, roughly 90% of them seen just once. This clone showed up just once. The length of the CDR3 is 16 residues. In germline, CDR1 is SGHRS, CDR2 YFSETQ. V shed 0 bases and J shed 0 bases, with 11 bases lying between them. This sequence joins TRBV5-1 and TRBJ2-3; tentative D call: TRBD2 (6 bases). Material for sequencing was peripheral blood. The receptor was isolated from a man between 65 and 80 years old with active or convalescent COVID-19. The CDR3 nucleotides read TGCGCCAGCAGCTTGGGGTTGGGGGGTAGCACAGATACGCAGTATTTT. Translation: CASSLGLGGSTDTQYF.